This T cell receptor (beta chain) was documented in a study of blood T cell repertoires in COVID-19. The J segment lost 5 bases and the V segment lost 1 base, leaving 7 bases of the junction unmatched. The CDR3 totals 15 residues. Per the germline V gene, CDR1 is SGHAT and CDR2 is FQNNGV. Sequencing was performed with immunoSEQ multiplex PCR; in TCRdb, only in-frame clones are kept and a portion is missing. Altogether over 150,000 clones are present, 70% to 90% being singletons, with the ten largest covering roughly 1%. The sequence derives from a man in his forties with acute or convalescent COVID-19. V gene TRBV11-2 combines with J gene TRBJ2-5; 7 nucleotides line up with TRBD2. Sequencing was performed on peripheral blood. Here the CDR3 reads CASSLGSAGSETQYF. The CDR3 region has the DNA TGTGCCAGCAGCTTAGGGTCAGCGGGGTCGGAGACCCAGTACTTC.